This is a list of T cell receptor beta chains from one sample in a study of shared clonotypes between healthy human individuals. Only in-frame clones appear in the TCRdb table, and some are missing; sequencing was by immunoSEQ multiplex PCR. This table has 760,000 or so clones, roughly 96% appearing once. The sample taken for sequencing was naive CD8+ T cells sorted from blood. These receptor sequences come from a young man in good health. The CDR3 runs from the conserved cysteine through the conserved F or W. Fields, in order: J gene, D gene, V gene, clone size, CDR3 protein, CDR3 DNA. The D gene is left open where the match is weak. Size is stated for part of the rows, as once, few or many counts, or as a class when the clone is expanded.

TRBJ1-1 NA TRBV7-8 NA CASSSDVNTEAFF TGTGCCAGCAGCTCGGACGTGAACACTGAAGCTTTCTTT
TRBJ2-7 NA TRBV15 NA CATSRVTTYEQYF TGTGCCACCAGCAGAGTAACTACCTACGAGCAGTACTTC
TRBJ2-1 NA TRBV7-9 NA CASSSGTARNNEQFF TGTGCCAGCAGTTCAGGGACCGCGCGAAATAATGAGCAGTTCTTC
TRBJ2-3 TRBD1 TRBV29-1 once CSVAHYRGLRADTQYF TGCAGCGTTGCTCATTACAGGGGATTGCGGGCAGATACGCAGTATTTT
TRBJ2-7 TRBD1 TRBV7-9 NA CASSLGTGFAEQYF TGTGCCAGCAGCTTAGGGACAGGGTTTGCCGAGCAGTACTTC
TRBJ1-1 TRBD1 TRBV29-1 NA CSVGQGNLNTEAFF TGCAGCGTTGGACAGGGCAATCTGAACACTGAAGCTTTCTTT
TRBJ2-3 NA TRBV6-4 once CASSDSPASTDTQYF TGTGCCAGCAGTGACTCCCCGGCTAGCACAGATACGCAGTATTTT
TRBJ2-5 NA TRBV5-1 NA CASSLLGGQETQYF TGCGCCAGCAGCCTCCTCGGAGGCCAAGAGACCCAGTACTTC
TRBJ2-1 TRBD1 TRBV29-1 NA CSVLLLGQPSNEQFF TGCAGCGTTTTATTACTGGGACAGCCATCCAATGAGCAGTTCTTC
TRBJ2-7 TRBD2 TRBV5-6 NA CASSLRRENVPYEQYF TGTGCCAGCAGCTTACGGCGGGAGAACGTCCCCTACGAGCAGTACTTC
TRBJ2-1 NA TRBV14 NA CASSQESWELGYNEQFF TGTGCCAGCAGCCAAGAATCGTGGGAGTTGGGGTACAATGAGCAGTTCTTC
TRBJ2-7 NA TRBV5-5 NA CASSWAGTPTYEQYF TGTGCCAGCAGTTGGGCCGGGACGCCCACCTACGAGCAGTACTTC
TRBJ1-4 NA TRBV18 NA CASSPRGRLRKEKLFF TGTGCCAGCTCACCACGTGGACGCCTCAGGAAAGAAAAACTGTTTTTT
TRBJ2-7 TRBD1 TRBV10-1 NA CASSRDRVAYEQYF TGCGCCAGCAGCCGGGACAGGGTAGCCTACGAGCAGTACTTC
TRBJ2-3 TRBD2 TRBV5-5 NA CASSSIPGLAGADTQYF TGTGCCAGCAGCTCTATACCGGGACTAGCGGGAGCAGATACGCAGTATTTT
TRBJ1-5 NA TRBV28 NA CASTVYSNQPQHF TGTGCCAGCACCGTATATAGCAATCAGCCCCAGCATTTT
TRBJ2-6 NA TRBV5-1 once CASTGNPSSGANVLTF TGCGCCAGCACCGGGAACCCCAGCTCTGGGGCCAACGTCCTGACTTTC
TRBJ2-7 NA TRBV28 NA CASRSLSYEQYF TGTGCCAGCAGGAGTCTCTCCTACGAGCAGTACTTC
TRBJ2-4 NA TRBV6-1 NA CASSVYRIAKNIQYF TGTGCCAGCAGTGTATACAGAATAGCCAAAAACATTCAGTACTTC
TRBJ2-5 TRBD2 TRBV7-9 once CASTDSGGQETQYF TGTGCCAGCACAGATAGCGGGGGCCAAGAGACCCAGTACTTC
TRBJ2-7 TRBD1 TRBV27 NA CASRGQGMYEQYF TGTGCCAGCAGGGGACAGGGGATGTACGAGCAGTACTTC
TRBJ2-7 NA TRBV4-3 NA CASSQDLPNEQYF TGCGCCAGCAGCCAAGACCTCCCTAACGAGCAGTACTTC
TRBJ2-7 NA TRBV5-4 NA CASSLTGTTYEQYF TGTGCCAGCAGCTTGACAGGGACAACCTACGAGCAGTACTTC
TRBJ2-7 TRBD1 TRBV5-6 NA CASTPGGTGGVEQYF TGTGCCAGCACCCCCGGGGGGACAGGGGGTGTCGAGCAGTACTTC
TRBJ2-3 TRBD2 TRBV27 NA CASNWLADSTDTQYF TGTGCCAGCAACTGGCTAGCGGACAGCACAGATACGCAGTATTTT
TRBJ2-7 NA TRBV6-5 NA CASREAGLGGEQYF TGTGCCAGCAGGGAGGCGGGGCTCGGAGGCGAGCAGTACTTC
TRBJ2-7 NA TRBV29-1 once CSVEISYEQYF TGCAGCGTTGAGATCTCCTACGAGCAGTACTTC
TRBJ2-1 NA TRBV7-9 NA CASSLVAYNEQFF TGTGCCAGCAGCTTAGTAGCCTACAATGAGCAGTTCTTC
TRBJ2-2 NA TRBV9 NA CASSGSTGELFF TGTGCCAGCAGCGGGTCCACCGGGGAGCTGTTTTTT
TRBJ2-7 NA TRBV29-1 NA CSIRGLGSAEQYF TGCAGCATCAGGGGTTTAGGGTCGGCCGAGCAGTACTTC
TRBJ1-4 NA TRBV28 NA CASSTQGWGGEKLFF TGTGCCAGCAGTACCCAGGGATGGGGCGGGGAAAAACTGTTTTTT
TRBJ2-7 NA TRBV28 NA CASSLVNYEQYF TGTGCCAGCAGCCTCGTAAACTACGAGCAGTACTTC
TRBJ1-1 NA TRBV5-4 NA CASGKVGGEDTEAFF TGTGCCAGCGGTAAAGTGGGGGGAGAGGACACTGAAGCTTTCTTT
TRBJ1-1 NA TRBV2 NA CASSGRSRDAFF TGTGCCAGCAGTGGACGAAGCAGGGACGCTTTCTTT
TRBJ2-7 NA TRBV7-9 NA CASSLEGELRALSYEQYF TGTGCCAGCAGCTTAGAGGGGGAGCTGAGGGCTCTGTCCTACGAGCAGTACTTC
TRBJ2-7 NA TRBV27 NA CASSLGTTTGSPYEQYF TGTGCCAGCAGTTTGGGTACGACCACAGGGAGTCCCTACGAGCAGTACTTC
TRBJ2-7 NA TRBV29-1 NA CSVDAAYRGSYEQYF TGCAGCGTTGACGCAGCCTACCGTGGCTCCTACGAGCAGTACTTC
TRBJ2-1 NA TRBV21-1 few CASSKEAEAGVPEQFF TGTGCCAGCAGCAAAGAAGCGGAAGCGGGAGTGCCGGAGCAGTTCTTC
TRBJ1-1 NA TRBV20-1 NA CSARMGAFF TGCAGTGCTCGCATGGGTGCTTTCTTT
TRBJ2-3 NA TRBV28 NA CASSPQYRLPSTDTQYF TGTGCCAGCAGTCCACAATACAGGTTACCCTCCACAGATACGCAGTATTTT
TRBJ2-7 NA TRBV7-2 NA CASSLTGADYEQYF TGTGCCAGCAGCTTAACGGGGGCGGACTACGAGCAGTACTTC
TRBJ2-3 TRBD2 TRBV9 NA CASSVGLAGVTRDTQYF TGTGCCAGCAGCGTCGGGCTAGCGGGAGTCACTCGGGATACGCAGTATTTT
TRBJ1-4 NA TRBV6-5 NA CASGRWAEKLFF TGTGCCAGCGGCAGGTGGGCTGAAAAACTGTTTTTT
TRBJ2-1 NA TRBV21-1 few CASSKGSSQGGYNEQFF TGTGCCAGCAGCAAAGGGTCGAGTCAGGGTGGCTACAATGAGCAGTTCTTC
TRBJ2-7 TRBD1 TRBV5-8 NA CASSSGTGAYEQYF TGTGCCAGTTCGTCCGGGACAGGGGCCTACGAGCAGTACTTC